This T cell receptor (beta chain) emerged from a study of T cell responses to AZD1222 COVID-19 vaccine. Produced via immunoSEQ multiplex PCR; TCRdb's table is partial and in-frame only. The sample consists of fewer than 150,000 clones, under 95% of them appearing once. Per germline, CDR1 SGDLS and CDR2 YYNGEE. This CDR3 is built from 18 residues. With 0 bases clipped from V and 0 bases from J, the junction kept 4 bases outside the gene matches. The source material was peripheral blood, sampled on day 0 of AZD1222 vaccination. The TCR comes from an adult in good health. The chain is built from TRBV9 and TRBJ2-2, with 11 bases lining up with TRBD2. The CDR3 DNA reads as TGTGCCAGCAGCGTAGATGGGACTAGCGGCGCGAACACCGGGGAGCTGTTTTTT. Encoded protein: CASSVDGTSGANTGELFF.